Listed below are T cell receptor beta chains from one sample, sequenced in a study of CD8+ T cells in alopecia areata. The repertoire was sequenced with immunoSEQ multiplex PCR; TCRdb's copy has only in-frame clones and lacks some. The sample yields hundreds of thousands of clones, less than 80% seen once. Sequenced material: CD4+ T cells sorted from blood, taken at week 0. These receptors were collected from a human donor with alopecia areata. Each CDR3 is given without its conserved first and last residue. Each record gives: V gene, CDR3 length, J gene, CDR3 protein.

>TRBV15|16|TRBJ2-5
ATSGLRGGVGWMETQY
>TRBV30|13|TRBJ2-3
AWSVPGALSDTQY
>TRBV6-5|13|TRBJ1-6
ASSYTDRENSPLH
>TRBV6-1|13|TRBJ2-7
ASSRQGAGSYEQY
>TRBV18|10|TRBJ1-2
ASSTGGYGYT
>TRBV7-8|11|TRBJ2-1
ATETSSYNEQF
>TRBV9|14|TRBJ1-6
ASSVEAFSYNSPLH
>TRBV5-1|14|TRBJ2-7
ASSLIWPTSSYEQY
>TRBV7-9|10|TRBJ2-3
ASSLVADTQY
>TRBV7-2|14|TRBJ2-7
ASSLDSGGTSYEQY
>TRBV6-5|11|TRBJ1-2
ASSRTGSYGYT
>TRBV18|14|TRBJ2-1
ASSPPSGGNYNEQF
>TRBV18|12|TRBJ1-2
ASSPSTLNYGYT
>TRBV5-1|15|TRBJ2-3
ASSLVLASGGQDTQY
>TRBV30|11|TRBJ2-7
AWSPDGGHEQY
>TRBV4-1|14|TRBJ1-5
ASSQTRMQGNQPQH
>TRBV29-1|9|TRBJ2-7
SVLWAYEQY
>TRBV27|12|TRBJ2-7
ASSLNQGKYEQY
>TRBV15|13|TRBJ2-2
ATSRVQVGTGELF
>TRBV7-2|16|TRBJ2-3
ASSIAGTSGGRSDTQY
>TRBV27|15|TRBJ1-1
ASSYLTPQGGTTEAF
>TRBV30|13|TRBJ1-6
AWSPGTGRGSPLH
>TRBV29-1|11|TRBJ2-7
SVLSTDLYEQY
>TRBV7-3|14|TRBJ2-3
ASSLTSGGTGDTQY
>TRBV30|12|TRBJ2-5
AWTLGAAEETQY
>TRBV10-3|11|TRBJ1-2
AISESRNYGYT
>TRBV29-1|15|TRBJ1-5
SATVGTGGSGNQPQH
>TRBV5-1|14|TRBJ2-1
ASSLALRGPRDEQF
>TRBV30|11|TRBJ2-7
AWISLGTYEQY
>TRBV29-1|11|TRBJ2-7
SVETGRRGEQY
>TRBV5-1|14|TRBJ2-1
ASSLVPGGQYNEQF
>TRBV30|11|TRBJ1-2
AWSVLYGGGYT
>TRBV20-1|9|TRBJ2-5
SARDQETQY
>TRBV4-2|14|TRBJ2-4
ASSQEGGLAKNIQY
>TRBV30|12|TRBJ2-7
AWTIGTGGYEQY
>TRBV5-4|13|TRBJ2-1
ASSSRTGAYNEQF
>TRBV30|13|TRBJ2-1
AWSVLSLSYNEQF
>TRBV27|12|TRBJ1-2
ASSLGSRFYGYT
>TRBV5-1|14|TRBJ2-3
ASSLRGQARTDTQY
>TRBV30|11|TRBJ2-5
AWSNWGSGTQY
>TRBV27|13|TRBJ2-7
ASSFLGVGLHEQY
>TRBV7-3|12|TRBJ2-3
ASSSSGQADTQY
>TRBV7-9|13|TRBJ1-1
ASSLDRGPGTEAF